These 21 T cell receptor beta chains were sequenced from one sample in a study of regulatory T cells in long-lasting Graves disease. Arm-PCR of CDR3 regions with iRepertoire HTBI primers generated TCR beta libraries. TCRdb reprocessed the multiplex PCR reads via MiXCR and lists one record per CDR3 protein. The sample holds fewer than 450,000 distinct CDR3 sequences, 23% seen once. The time point denotes: persistent/refractory GD, antithyroid drugs over 5 years with positive TRAb. PBMC RNA was the source of the TCR library. Material: peripheral blood mononuclear cells (PBMCs), obtained when the disease was refractory, from a patient treated with antithyroid drugs. Receptors originate from a female donor with Graves disease.

Ten or more counts support this clonotype. J is TRBJ1-1 and V is TRBV29-1; possibly TRBD1 for D (6 bases). Between the trimmed V and J ends, which lost 2 bases and 3 bases, there was a span of 16 bases. There are 15 residues in the CDR3. The germline V gene encodes CDR1 SQVTM and CDR2 ANQGSEA. CDR3: CSVESRRGGDTEAFF. The DNA of the CDR3 is TGCAGCGTTGAATCCCGCAGGGGCGGAGACACTGAAGCTTTCTTT.

This clonotype was counted ten times or more. V and J are TRBV10-3 and TRBJ1-1; D is unclear. Trimming shortened V by 3 bases and J by 3 bases, and 8 bases separated the two germline ends. The germline CDR1 and CDR2 sequences are ENHRY and SYGVKD. The CDR3 contains 13 residues. CDR3 bases: TGTGCCATCAGTGATGATCTTTACACTGAAGCTTTCTTT. Its protein product is CAISDDLYTEAFF.

This clonotype has just a few counts. The genes are TRBV20-1 and TRBJ2-7; no clear D gene. CDR1 and CDR2 from the germline V gene are DFQATT and SNEGSKA (reference sequence). This CDR3 is 14 amino acids long. V lost 0 bases and J lost 4, with 13 bases in between. The CDR3 loop is CSARDLWAEYEQYF. Written as DNA, the CDR3 is TGCAGTGCTAGAGATTTATGGGCGGAATACGAGCAGTACTTC.

The CDR3 reads CSVEVTGLREQYF. The DNA of the CDR3 is TGCAGCGTTGAAGTGACAGGGCTTCGGGAGCAGTACTTC. The chain couples TRBV29-1 to TRBJ2-7, with 7 bases lining up with TRBD1. CDR1 and CDR2 (germline): SQVTM, ANQGSEA. The CDR3 extends over 13 amino acids. V gave up 1 base and J gave up 7 bases; unmatched junction bases: 7.

The chain has TRBV3-1 and TRBJ2-7; TRBD2 matches 7 bases. This CDR3 has 14 amino acids. From germline, CDR1 is LGHDT and CDR2 YNNKEL (reference sequence). Trimming removed 3 bases from V and 5 bases from J; junction bases left unmatched: 7. CDR3 coding DNA: TGTGCCAGCAGCCAGAAGGGCGGGAGAGACGAGCAGTACTTC. The encoded protein is CASSQKGGRDEQYF.

V and J are TRBV20-1 and TRBJ1-6; D gene uncertain. This CDR3 has 13 amino acids. Trimming shortened V by 3 bases and J by 10 bases, and 13 bases separated the two germline ends. Germline CDR1 is DFQATT and CDR2 is SNEGSKA (reference sequence). The CDR3 sequence: CSARTLLGSPLHF. The CDR3 DNA is TGCAGTGCTAGGACCCTCTTGGGATCACCCCTCCACTTT.

On this clonotype: Since no conserved phenylalanine or tryptophan closes the CDR3, a read error is the likely cause. The V call is TRBV7-8, the J call TRBJ1-6; D is possibly TRBD1 (5 bases). There are 15 residues in the CDR3. Germline V gives CDR1 SGHVS, CDR2 FQNEAQ. Trimming pared 5 bases from V and 10 bases from J, leaving 18 bases between. The CDR3 is CASSEDNQGWSPLHL. The CDR3 DNA sequence: TGTGCCAGCAGCGAAGATAACCAGGGCTGGTCACCCCTCCACCTT.

J is TRBJ1-1 and V is TRBV18; D is undetermined. V lost 6 bases and J lost 4, with 12 bases in between. The CDR3 spans 13 residues. Germline-derived CDR1 and CDR2 are KGHSH and LQKENI. This chain's CDR3 is CASSPGIGTEAFF. The DNA for the CDR3 is TGTGCCAGCTCTCCGGGGATAGGCACTGAAGCTTTCTTT. Supplemented by reference TRBV18 and TRBJ1-1, the full variable domain reads NAGVMQNPRHLVRRRGQEARLRCSPMKGHSHVYWYRQLPEEGLKFMVYLQKENIIDESGMPKERFSAEFPKEGPSILRIQQVVRGDSAAYFCASSPGIGTEAFFGQGTRLTVV.

About this clonotype itself: Lacking the conserved final phenylalanine or tryptophan, this CDR3 likely reflects a read error. The rearrangement uses TRBV12-3 or TRBV12-4 and TRBJ2-5; D gene unclear. V dropped 2 bases and J dropped 7 bases, with 14 bases sitting between them. This CDR3 has 14 amino acids. The CDR3 here is CASSLTLMYATQYL. The CDR3 coding sequence is TGTGCCAGCAGTTTAACGCTCATGTATGCGACCCAGTACCTC.

Details on this clonotype: A read error is the likely source, as a far larger clone sits one nucleotide away. The chain recombines TRBV5-1 with TRBJ1-2, with a tentative D call TRBD1 (6 bases). Per the germline V gene, CDR1 is SGHRS and CDR2 is YFSETQ. This CDR3 spans 16 amino acids. This CDR3 is CASSQLGAGGSSGYTF. In DNA, the CDR3 is TGTGCCAGCAGTCAATTGGGGGCAGGAGGAAGCAGTGGCTACACCTTC.

The chain employs TRBV13 and TRBJ2-5; D may be TRBD1 (6 bases). Looked up from germline, CDR1 is PRHDT and CDR2 is FYEKMQ (reference sequence). The CDR3 totals 16 residues. Deletions cut 0 bases from V and 5 bases from J, with 16 bases between. The CDR3 loop reads CASSLGGVGAMETQYF. The CDR3 bases are TGTGCCAGCAGCTTAGGGGGTGTGGGGGCGATGGAGACCCAGTACTTC.

This clonotype was observed a few times. This chain links TRBV16 with TRBJ2-7, with D possibly TRBD1 on 5 matching bases. Between the trimmed V and J ends, which lost 2 bases and 3 bases, there was a span of 8 bases. Germline-derived CDR1 and CDR2 are KGHSY and FQNENV. The CDR3 is 13 amino acids. The DNA of the CDR3 is TGTGCCAGCAGCCAACAGGGAAACTACGAGCAGTACTTC. This translates into CASSQQGNYEQYF.

The rearrangement links TRBV5-4 to TRBJ1-2; TRBD1 might be the D (5 bases). The CDR3 loop spans 14 amino acids. Between the trimmed V and J ends, which lost 4 bases and 3 bases, there was a span of 13 bases. Germline V gene sequence: CDR1 SGHNT, CDR2 YYREEE (reference sequence). CDR3 amino acids: CASSPGWGDYGYTF. CDR3 in DNA: TGTGCCAGCAGCCCGGGGTGGGGCGACTATGGCTACACCTTC.

The chain carries TRBV20-1 and TRBJ2-1, with TRBD2 identical over 10 bases. This CDR3 spans 16 amino acids. V shed 2 bases, J shed 10 bases, and the junction held 14 bases outside the gene matches. The germline CDR1 and CDR2 sequences are DFQATT and SNEGSKA (reference sequence). The CDR3 sequence is CSARFRGIAGGWEQFF. The CDR3, as DNA: TGCAGTGCTAGATTCCGCGGTATAGCGGGAGGTTGGGAGCAGTTCTTC.

In its sample, this clonotype was seen many times. J is TRBJ2-7 and V is TRBV30, with TRBD1 matching over 7 bases. This CDR3 has 13 residues. The germline gives CDR1 GTSNPN, CDR2 SVGIG (reference sequence). J gave up 5 bases and V 8 bases, and 12 bases lay outside the gene matches. The CDR3: CAGSQGTLDEQYF. The DNA for the CDR3 is TGTGCCGGTTCACAGGGGACGCTTGACGAGCAGTACTTC.

The chain employs TRBV7-2 and TRBJ1-1; D remains ambiguous. Germline values: CDR1 SGHTA, CDR2 FQGNSA. The CDR3 length is 15 residues. V was pared by 8 bases and J by 0 bases, with 16 bases between. CDR3 nucleotide sequence: TGTGCCAGCGGTGAACCGGCTCGGCTGAACACTGAAGCTTTCTTT. It yields the protein CASGEPARLNTEAFF. The full variable domain, rest sourced from reference TRBV7-2 and TRBJ1-1, is GAGVSQSPSNKVTEKGKDVELRCDPISGHTALYWYRQSLGQGLEFLIYFQGNSAPDKSGLPSDRFSAERTGGSVSTLTIQRTQQEDSAVYLCASGEPARLNTEAFFGQGTRLTVV.

The chain carries TRBV10-3 and TRBJ2-5, with D tentatively TRBD1 (6 bases). Germline CDR1 is ENHRY and CDR2 is SYGVKD. The CDR3 loop spans 14 amino acids. V shed 0 bases and J shed 5 bases, with 10 bases lying between them. CDR3 coding DNA: TGTGCCATCAGTGAGTCGTCAGGGGATGAGACCCAGTACTTC. Translating it yields CAISESSGDETQYF.

This clonotype was seen ten or more times. This sequence joins TRBV3-1 and TRBJ2-7; 9 nucleotides line up with TRBD2. The junction had 12 bases not matched to a gene; V was cut back by 4 bases and J by 2 bases. The CDR3 extends over 17 amino acids. Germline CDR1 and CDR2: LGHDT and YNNKEL (reference sequence). CDR3 sequence (DNA): TGTGCCAGCAGCCTCCAGTACGGGACTAGCAGAACCTACGAGCAGTACTTC. The encoded protein is CASSLQYGTSRTYEQYF.

CDR3 coding DNA: TGCAGTGCTTCCCATCTGGTTCCGCGCTTAGGAACGGGCCAGAGGTACGAGCAGTACTTC. This encodes CSASHLVPRLGTGQRYEQYF. The rearrangement uses TRBV20-1 and TRBJ2-7; no reliable D call. Germline CDR1 DFQATT, CDR2 SNEGSKA (reference sequence). The CDR3 loop spans 20 amino acids. V was cut by 5 bases and J by 4 bases, with 36 bases left in between.

V is TRBV20-1 and J is TRBJ2-4, with TRBD2 matching 11 bases. Trimming removed 6 bases from V and 1 base from J; junction bases left unmatched: 8. The CDR3 has 16 residues. The V gene's germline CDR1 is DFQATT and CDR2 SNEGSKA (reference sequence). CDR3 in DNA: TGCAGTGCGAGACCGACTAGCGGGACTGCCAAAAACATTCAGTACTTC. It yields the protein CSARPTSGTAKNIQYF.

This clonotype was counted between two and nine times. The V call is TRBV20-1, the J call TRBJ1-1; no definite D call. Germline V lookup: CDR1 DFQATT, CDR2 SNEGSKA (reference sequence). CDR3 size: 14 residues. The germline V and J ends were trimmed by 3 bases and 0 bases, with 11 bases remaining between them. CDR3 bases: TGCAGTGCTAGCTTAGGAACCATGAACACTGAAGCTTTCTTT. It codes for CSASLGTMNTEAFF.